This T cell receptor (beta chain) comes out of a study of shared clonotypes between healthy human individuals. The assay was immunoSEQ multiplex PCR, and TCRdb's table has in-frame clones only and misses some. The table includes approximately 88,000 clones, 68% detected once. Material: memory CD8+ T cells sorted from blood. Subset noted: CD45RO+ cells pooled with CCR7-negative TemRA cells. The receptor was isolated from a man in his thirties or forties in good health.

The DNA for the CDR3 is TGTGCCAGCAGCTCGAGGGGGGGGCCAGCTTTCTTT. Amino acid sequence: CASSSRGGPAFF. The rearrangement links TRBV7-2 to TRBJ1-1; D is perhaps TRBD1 (6 bases). The V end lost 4 bases, the J end lost 10 bases, and 13 bases lay between the germline ends. The germline CDR1 and CDR2 sequences are SGHTA and FQGNSA. The CDR3 is 12 residues long.